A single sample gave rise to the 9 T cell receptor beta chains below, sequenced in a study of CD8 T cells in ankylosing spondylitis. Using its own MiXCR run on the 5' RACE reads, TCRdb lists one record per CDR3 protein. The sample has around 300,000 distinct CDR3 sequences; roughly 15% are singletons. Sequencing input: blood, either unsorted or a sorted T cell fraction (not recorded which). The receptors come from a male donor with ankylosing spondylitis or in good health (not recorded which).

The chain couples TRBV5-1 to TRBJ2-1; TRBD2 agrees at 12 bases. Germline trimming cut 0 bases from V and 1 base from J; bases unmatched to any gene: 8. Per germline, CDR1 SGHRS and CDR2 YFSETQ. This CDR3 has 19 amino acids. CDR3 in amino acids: CASSLGGLAGLRSYNEQFF. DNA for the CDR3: TGCGCCAGCAGCTTGGGTGGACTAGCGGGACTTAGGTCCTACAATGAGCAGTTCTTC.

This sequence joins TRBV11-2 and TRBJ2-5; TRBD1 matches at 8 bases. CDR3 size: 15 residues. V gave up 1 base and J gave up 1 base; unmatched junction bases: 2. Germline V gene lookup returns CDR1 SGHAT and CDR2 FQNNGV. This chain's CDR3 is CASSLGTGTQETQYF. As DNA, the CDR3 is TGTGCCAGCAGCTTAGGGACAGGGACCCAAGAGACCCAGTACTTC.

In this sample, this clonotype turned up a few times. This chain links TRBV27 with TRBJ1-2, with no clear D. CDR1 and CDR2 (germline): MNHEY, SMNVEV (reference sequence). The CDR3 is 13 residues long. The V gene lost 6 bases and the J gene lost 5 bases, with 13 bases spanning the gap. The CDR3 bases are TGTGCCAGCAGCCCCAGGCATGATTATGGCTACACCTTC. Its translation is CASSPRHDYGYTF.

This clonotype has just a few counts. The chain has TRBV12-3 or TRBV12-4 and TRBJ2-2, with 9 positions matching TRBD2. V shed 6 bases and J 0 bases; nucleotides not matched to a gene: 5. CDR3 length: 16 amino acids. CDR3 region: CASRISGGTNTGELFF. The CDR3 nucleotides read TGTGCCAGCAGAATAAGCGGGGGGACGAACACCGGGGAGCTGTTTTTT.

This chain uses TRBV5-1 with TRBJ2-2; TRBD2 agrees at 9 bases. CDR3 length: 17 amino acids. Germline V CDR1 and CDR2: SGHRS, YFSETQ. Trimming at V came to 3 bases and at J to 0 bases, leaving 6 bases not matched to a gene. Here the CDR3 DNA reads TGCGCCAGCAGCTCCCCCAGCGGGGGGACGAACACCGGGGAGCTGTTTTTT. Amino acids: CASSSPSGGTNTGELFF.

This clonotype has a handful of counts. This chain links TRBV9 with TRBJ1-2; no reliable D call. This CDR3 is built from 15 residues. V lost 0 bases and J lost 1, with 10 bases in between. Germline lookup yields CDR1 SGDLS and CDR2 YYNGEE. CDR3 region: CASSVGGGNNYGYTF. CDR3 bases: TGTGCCAGCAGCGTAGGAGGCGGAAATAACTATGGCTACACCTTC.

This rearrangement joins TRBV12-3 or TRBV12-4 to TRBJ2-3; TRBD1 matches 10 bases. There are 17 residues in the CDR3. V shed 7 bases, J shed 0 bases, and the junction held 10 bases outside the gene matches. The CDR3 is CASTYPRQGASTDTQYF. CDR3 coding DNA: TGTGCCAGCACCTACCCCCGACAGGGGGCTAGCACAGATACGCAGTATTTT.

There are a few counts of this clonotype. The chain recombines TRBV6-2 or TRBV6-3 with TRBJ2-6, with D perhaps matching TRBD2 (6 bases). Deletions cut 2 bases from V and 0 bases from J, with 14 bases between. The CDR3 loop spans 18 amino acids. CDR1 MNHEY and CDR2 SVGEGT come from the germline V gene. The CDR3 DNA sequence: TGTGCCAGCAGTTACGAAACAGGAGGGTTCTCTGGGGCCAACGTCCTGACTTTC. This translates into CASSYETGGFSGANVLTF.

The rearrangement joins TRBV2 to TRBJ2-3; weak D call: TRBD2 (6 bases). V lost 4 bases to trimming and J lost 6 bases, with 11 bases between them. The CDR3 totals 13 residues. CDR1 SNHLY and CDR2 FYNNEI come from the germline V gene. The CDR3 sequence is CASSGDWMDTQYF. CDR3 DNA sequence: TGTGCCAGCAGTGGGGACTGGATGGATACGCAGTATTTT.